The 14 T cell receptor beta chains listed next were all sequenced from one sample in a study of T cell repertoires in cytomegalovirus infection. TCRdb re-analysed the reads in MiXCR, keeping a single row per CDR3 protein. The sample carries under 200,000 distinct CDR3 sequences, 25% to 30% recorded once. Sample: PBMCs. Every receptor here comes from a human donor in good health (CMV status not recorded). Some clones in this sample may be carry-over from other donors' samples.

This clonotype was detected a few times. The V call is TRBV12-3 or TRBV12-4, the J call TRBJ2-2; possibly TRBD1 for D (7 bases). The CDR3 has 16 residues. Trimming took off 6 bases at V and 2 bases at J, with 16 bases between the two ends. CDR3: CASSGGRGANTGELFF. The CDR3, as DNA: TGTGCCAGCAGCGGGGGCAGGGGGGCTAACACCGGGGAGCTGTTTTTT.

The genes are TRBV2 and TRBJ1-1; possible D gene TRBD1, 5 bases. Trimming removed 3 bases at V and 7 bases at J, with 18 bases between. There are 15 residues in the CDR3. Germline V CDR1 and CDR2: SNHLY, FYNNEI. This chain's CDR3 is CASSERNTQGIEAFF. CDR3 DNA sequence: TGTGCCAGCAGTGAGAGGAACACCCAGGGCATTGAAGCTTTCTTT.

V gene TRBV19 combines with J gene TRBJ2-7, with D possibly being TRBD1 or TRBD2 (6 bases each). CDR3 length: 14 residues. V lost 5 bases and J 4 bases, leaving 15 bases between the germline ends. Germline CDR1 and CDR2: LNHDA and SQIVND (reference sequence). CDR3 residues: CASSPPGGGYEQYF. CDR3 coding DNA: TGTGCCAGTAGTCCCCCCGGAGGGGGGTACGAGCAGTACTTC.

This clonotype occurred a few times. The chain combines TRBV7-2 with TRBJ2-2; D call uncertain. Trimming pared 5 bases from V and 5 bases from J, leaving 9 bases between. The length of the CDR3 is 13 residues. The germline gives CDR1 SGHTA, CDR2 FQGNSA. The CDR3 DNA reads TGTGCCAGCAGCCTCCGTAGAACCGGGGAGCTGTTTTTT. It codes for CASSLRRTGELFF.

V and J are TRBV7-3 and TRBJ1-1, with D tentatively TRBD1 (6 bases). The germline V gene has CDR1 SGHTA and CDR2 FQGTGA. The length of the CDR3 is 13 residues. Trimming removed 3 bases at V and 7 bases at J, with 12 bases between. The CDR3 DNA follows: TGTGCCAGCAGCTTTCGGGGCAGGGGTGAAGCTTTCTTT. It translates to CASSFRGRGEAFF.

The chain joins TRBV29-1 to TRBJ1-2; TRBD1 might be the D (6 bases). This CDR3 has 13 residues. Looked up from germline, CDR1 is SQVTM and CDR2 is ANQGSEA. The germline V and J ends were trimmed by 5 bases and 8 bases, with 18 bases remaining between them. The chain's CDR3 is CSVMAVAGGGYTF. In DNA, the CDR3 is TGCAGCGTTATGGCCGTGGCGGGGGGCGGCTACACCTTC.

The rearrangement joins TRBV6-2 or TRBV6-3 to TRBJ1-2; TRBD1 aligns across 7 bases. J was trimmed by 8 bases and V by 2 bases; bases with no gene match: 5. CDR1 and CDR2 from the germline V gene are MNHEY and SVGEGT. The CDR3 runs to 13 residues. The CDR3: CASSYVQGMGYTF. The CDR3 DNA reads as TGTGCCAGCAGTTACGTACAGGGGATGGGCTACACCTTC.

In this sample, this clonotype turned up a few times. The chain joins TRBV2 to TRBJ1-6; D uncertain. Germline CDR1 reads SNHLY; CDR2 reads FYNNEI. V was trimmed by 4 bases and J by 9 bases, leaving 25 bases between them. The CDR3 spans 18 residues. CDR3 region: CASSGLIEGTFMISPLHF. The CDR3 DNA reads TGTGCCAGCAGTGGCCTCATTGAGGGCACCTTCATGATTTCACCCCTCCACTTT.

The chain combines TRBV6-5 with TRBJ1-3; 10 bases map to TRBD1. This CDR3 has 18 amino acids. CDR1 is MNHEY and CDR2 is SVGAGI in the germline V gene. The trim removed 10 bases at V and 2 bases at J, leaving 17 bases unmatched. The CDR3 nucleotides are TGTGCCACCTCGGCTCCGGGACAGGGGAGCTCGGCTGGAAACACCATATATTTT. Amino acid sequence: CATSAPGQGSSAGNTIYF.

The gene calls are TRBV7-3 and TRBJ2-6; TRBD1 or TRBD2 may be the D gene (5 bases each). The germline V and J ends were trimmed by 6 bases and 2 bases, with 17 bases remaining between them. In germline, CDR1 is SGHTA, CDR2 FQGTGA. The CDR3 loop spans 17 amino acids. The CDR3 loop reads CASSTYRGGTGANVLTF. DNA for the CDR3: TGTGCCAGCAGTACTTACCGGGGCGGAACTGGGGCCAACGTCCTGACTTTC.

The gene calls are TRBV10-3 and TRBJ1-3; D remains unclear. From germline, CDR1 is ENHRY and CDR2 SYGVKD. The CDR3 runs to 14 residues. V was clipped by 7 bases and J by 0 bases, with 10 bases between them. CDR3 protein: CAIKPGPSGNTIYF. As DNA, the CDR3 is TGTGCCATCAAACCAGGTCCCTCTGGAAACACCATATATTTT.

CDR3 sequence reads: CASSQGSFGSYNEQFF. The CDR3 DNA follows: TGTGCCAGCAGTCAGGGTTCCTTCGGCTCCTACAATGAGCAGTTCTTC. The chain recombines TRBV6-2 or TRBV6-3 with TRBJ2-1; maybe TRBD1 (5 bases). Trimming left V 5 bases short and J 0 bases short, with 14 bases between. Germline-derived CDR1 and CDR2 are MNHEY and SVGEGT. The CDR3 sequence is 16 residues long.

The chain is built from TRBV6-1 and TRBJ1-1; tentative D call: TRBD1 (5 bases). Germline loops: CDR1 MNHNS, CDR2 SASEGT. The CDR3 contains 15 residues. The V and J ends lost 9 bases and 1 base respectively, with 18 bases between them. CDR3 residues: CASGGVGRANTEAFF. The DNA for the CDR3 is TGTGCCAGTGGGGGGGTGGGCAGGGCGAACACTGAAGCTTTCTTT.

V usage is TRBV5-1 and J usage is TRBJ1-1; 8 nucleotides agree with TRBD1. The CDR3 has 13 residues. V trimming: 2 bases; J trimming: 7 bases; junction bases outside the gene matches: 4. In germline, CDR1 is SGHRS, CDR2 YFSETQ. The CDR3 DNA reads TGCGCCAGCAGCTTTGCAGGGGGCCGTGAAGCTTTCTTT. Translating it yields CASSFAGGREAFF. Variable domain in full (rest from reference TRBV5-1 and TRBJ1-1): KAGVTQTPRYLIKTRGQQVTLSCSPISGHRSVSWYQQTPGQGLQFLFEYFSETQRNKGNFPGRFSGRQFSNSRSEMNVSTLELGDSALYLCASSFAGGREAFFGQGTRLTVV.